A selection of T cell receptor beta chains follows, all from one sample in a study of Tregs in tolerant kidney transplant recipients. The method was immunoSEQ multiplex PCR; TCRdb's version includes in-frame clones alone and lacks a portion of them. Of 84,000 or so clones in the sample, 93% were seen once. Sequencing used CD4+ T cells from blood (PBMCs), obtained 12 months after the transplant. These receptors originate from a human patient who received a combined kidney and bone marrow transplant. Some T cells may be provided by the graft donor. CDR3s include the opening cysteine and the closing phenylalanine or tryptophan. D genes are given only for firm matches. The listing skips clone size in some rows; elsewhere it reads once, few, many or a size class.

TGCGCCAGCAGCCAAGTTCTCGTGTCGAACACCGGGGAGCTGTTTTTT,CASSQVLVSNTGELFF,TRBJ2-2,NA,TRBV4-1,NA
TGTGCCAGCAGTGAATTAGCGGGGAAGTACGAGCAGTACTTC,CASSELAGKYEQYF,TRBJ2-7,TRBD2,TRBV6-5,NA
TGTGCCAGCAGTTTGACTAGCGGGGGGTACACAGATACGCAGTATTTT,CASSLTSGGYTDTQYF,TRBJ2-3,TRBD2,TRBV6-5,NA
TGTGCCAGCAGCAAAGGGCCTAGCGGGGCAGCGGGGGAGACCCAGTACTTC,CASSKGPSGAAGETQYF,TRBJ2-5,NA,TRBV21-1,once
TGTGCCAGCAGCTTAAATAGCGGCACCGAGCAGTACTTC,CASSLNSGTEQYF,TRBJ2-7,NA,TRBV7-2,NA
TGTGCCAGCAGCTTGTACAGGGATTCTAACTATGGCTACACCTTC,CASSLYRDSNYGYTF,TRBJ1-2,NA,TRBV5-5,NA
TGCGCCAGCAGCTTGTTAGACAATGAGCAGTTCTTC,CASSLLDNEQFF,TRBJ2-1,NA,TRBV5-8,NA
TGCAGCGTCCGACAGGGGGCGCTTGAGGAGACCCAGTACTTC,CSVRQGALEETQYF,TRBJ2-5,TRBD1,TRBV29-1,NA
TGTGCCAGTAGTTCCACGAGGGGGAGACGTTACGAGCAGTACTTC,CASSSTRGRRYEQYF,TRBJ2-7,NA,TRBV19,once
TGTGCCAGCAGCCAGGGGATTAGCTCGATGGAGGAGCTGTTTTTT,CASSQGISSMEELFF,TRBJ2-2,NA,TRBV11-3,few
TGTGCCAGCAGCTTAGGCGGGGGGAACAATGAGCAGTTCTTC,CASSLGGGNNEQFF,TRBJ2-1,TRBD2,TRBV7-3,NA
TGTGCCAGCAGCCTCCTAGCGGGGGTGAGCGAGACCCAGTACTTC,CASSLLAGVSETQYF,TRBJ2-5,TRBD2,TRBV9,NA
TGTGCCAGCAGCGTAGATTGGGGGCGAGCTAATAATTCCCCCCTCCACTTT,CASSVDWGRANNSPLHF,TRBJ1-6,NA,TRBV9,NA
TGCGCCAGCAGCTTGTCGGACAGTAATGAAAAACTGTTTTTT,CASSLSDSNEKLFF,TRBJ1-4,NA,TRBV5-1,NA
TGCAGCGTTGAAACAGGATTCCAAGATACCCAGTACTTC,CSVETGFQDTQYF,TRBJ2-5,NA,TRBV29-1,NA
TGTGCCAGCAGCTTAGAAAGGGGAAGCAATGAGCAGTTCTTC,CASSLERGSNEQFF,TRBJ2-1,NA,TRBV11-3,NA
TGTGCCAGCAGCCCCCTGGGGCCGTCCTCCTATAATTCACCCCTCCACTTT,CASSPLGPSSYNSPLHF,TRBJ1-6,NA,TRBV5-4,once
TGTGCCAGCTCACCAAGCGGAATGACAGATACGCAGTATTTT,CASSPSGMTDTQYF,TRBJ2-3,NA,TRBV18,NA
TGTGCCAGCAGCTATCTGTCCAGCGGGGCCTACGAGCAGTACTTC,CASSYLSSGAYEQYF,TRBJ2-7,TRBD2,TRBV7-9,medium-sized
TGTGCCAGCTCACCATCTAAAGACTATGGCTACACCTTC,CASSPSKDYGYTF,TRBJ1-2,NA,TRBV18,NA
TGCGCCAGCAGATCCGGGACTAGCGGGAGCTACGAGCAGTACTTC,CASRSGTSGSYEQYF,TRBJ2-7,TRBD2,TRBV10-2,NA
TGTGCCTGGACGGCGGGGGGGCGTCGATACGAGCAGTACTTC,CAWTAGGRRYEQYF,TRBJ2-7,TRBD2,TRBV30,NA
TGTGCCAGCAGCGCTAGCGGGGGGGTCACCGGGGAGCTGTTTTTT,CASSASGGVTGELFF,TRBJ2-2,TRBD2,TRBV7-8,once
TGTGCCTGGGGGACAGCTTATTCCCCCCTCCACTTT,CAWGTAYSPLHF,TRBJ1-6,TRBD1,TRBV30,NA
TGTGCCAGTAGTATGCCGGTCCGGGACAGGTGGAGGGCTGAAGCTTTCTTT,CASSMPVRDRWRAEAFF,TRBJ1-1,TRBD1,TRBV19,NA
TGTGCCAGCAGCCGGAGGGGCAGGATCCCAGAGACCCAGTACTTC,CASSRRGRIPETQYF,TRBJ2-5,NA,TRBV4-2,NA
TGTGCCAGCTCACCTTTTGGACAGGGCGTGACCTACGAGCAGTACTTC,CASSPFGQGVTYEQYF,TRBJ2-7,TRBD1,TRBV18,NA
TGTGCCAGCAGTTACGTGGCGGGGGGGCCCGCAGATACGCAGTATTTT,CASSYVAGGPADTQYF,TRBJ2-3,TRBD2,TRBV6-5,NA
TGTGCCAGCAGCATAGACAGGGGTGGATATAATTCACCCCTCCACTTT,CASSIDRGGYNSPLHF,TRBJ1-6,TRBD1,TRBV5-4,NA
TGTGCCAGCAGCTACAGGAGCTCCTACGAGCAGTACTTC,CASSYRSSYEQYF,TRBJ2-7,NA,TRBV5-4,NA
TGTGCCAGCAGCCCCGGGACAGGGAATATGGACTATGGCTACACCTTC,CASSPGTGNMDYGYTF,TRBJ1-2,TRBD1,TRBV11-2,NA
TGTGCCAGTAGTCCGCTCACAGGGAGCTCCTACGAGCAGTACTTC,CASSPLTGSSYEQYF,TRBJ2-7,NA,TRBV19,NA
TGTGCCAGCAGCCGGACATATGGGAACAATGAGCAGTTCTTC,CASSRTYGNNEQFF,TRBJ2-1,NA,TRBV5-5,once
TGTGCCAGCAGCCCGACAGGTAGCGGCTACACCTTC,CASSPTGSGYTF,TRBJ1-2,NA,TRBV5-4,NA
TGTGCCAGCAGTTTAATCGGTCAGGGACAAGAGACCCAGTACTTC,CASSLIGQGQETQYF,TRBJ2-5,NA,TRBV28,NA
TGTGCCAGCTCACCCTCCGGGACAGGCTCACGAGCTTTCTTT,CASSPSGTGSRAFF,TRBJ1-1,TRBD1,TRBV18,NA
TGTGCCAGCACAGGGATGAACACTGAAGCTTTCTTT,CASTGMNTEAFF,TRBJ1-1,NA,TRBV2,NA
TGTGCCAGCAGCCAACGTGGACTAGCGACCTACAATGAGCAGTTCTTC,CASSQRGLATYNEQFF,TRBJ2-1,TRBD2,TRBV14,NA
TGTGCCAGCAGGCCCCGGAGGTTGGCCACTGAAGCTTTCTTT,CASRPRRLATEAFF,TRBJ1-1,NA,TRBV7-8,NA
TGTGCCAGCAGCTTATATAGCACTGAAGCTTTCTTT,CASSLYSTEAFF,TRBJ1-1,NA,TRBV7-2,NA
TGTGCCAGCAGTCCGTATTTTGGGAGGGCCCTGGGAGAGCAGTTCTTC,CASSPYFGRALGEQFF,TRBJ2-1,TRBD2,TRBV27,NA
TGTGCCAGCAGCTTGGGGCCCGCTAGCGGGCTCACAGATACGCAGTATTTT,CASSLGPASGLTDTQYF,TRBJ2-3,TRBD2,TRBV5-6,once
TGTGCCACCAGCAGGGCCCGAGGAGCAGCGGGAAACACCATATATTTT,CATSRARGAAGNTIYF,TRBJ1-3,NA,TRBV15,NA
TGTGCCAGCTCACCACCGATGGGGCGGAGCTCCTACGAGCAGTACTTC,CASSPPMGRSSYEQYF,TRBJ2-7,NA,TRBV18,NA
TGTGCCAGCAGCTTAGGTACGGTTGCTCAAGAGACCCAGTACTTC,CASSLGTVAQETQYF,TRBJ2-5,NA,TRBV7-2,NA
TGTGCCAGCAGTTCTTCAATCTCTAGCTCCTATAATTCCCCCCTCCACTTT,CASSSSISSSYNSPLHF,TRBJ1-6,NA,TRBV27,NA
TGTGCCAGCAACCTGGACAGGGGCTACGAGCAGTACTTC,CASNLDRGYEQYF,TRBJ2-7,TRBD1,TRBV7-9,once
TGTGCCAGCAGTAAGAGGACTAGCGGGGGGGCGGAGGATACGCAGTATTTT,CASSKRTSGGAEDTQYF,TRBJ2-3,TRBD2,TRBV7-6,once
TGTGCCAGCAGCCAAGATATCCGGACAGACCTTCCCACTGAAGCTTTCTTT,CASSQDIRTDLPTEAFF,TRBJ1-1,NA,TRBV14,NA
TGTGCCAGCAGCTCCGGACGAGGGACAGGGGGCCTCTCTGGAAACACCATATATTTT,CASSSGRGTGGLSGNTIYF,TRBJ1-3,TRBD1,TRBV11-2,NA
TGCAGCGTTGGACCGGGACAGGGTGCGCAGTATTTT,CSVGPGQGAQYF,TRBJ2-3,TRBD1,TRBV29-1,NA
TGTGCCAGCAGCTTGTCGGGACACCGCTATGGCTACACCTTC,CASSLSGHRYGYTF,TRBJ1-2,NA,TRBV7-2,NA
TGTGCCAGCAGCTTAGGCAGTCCCTACGAGCAGTACTTC,CASSLGSPYEQYF,TRBJ2-7,NA,TRBV11-3,NA